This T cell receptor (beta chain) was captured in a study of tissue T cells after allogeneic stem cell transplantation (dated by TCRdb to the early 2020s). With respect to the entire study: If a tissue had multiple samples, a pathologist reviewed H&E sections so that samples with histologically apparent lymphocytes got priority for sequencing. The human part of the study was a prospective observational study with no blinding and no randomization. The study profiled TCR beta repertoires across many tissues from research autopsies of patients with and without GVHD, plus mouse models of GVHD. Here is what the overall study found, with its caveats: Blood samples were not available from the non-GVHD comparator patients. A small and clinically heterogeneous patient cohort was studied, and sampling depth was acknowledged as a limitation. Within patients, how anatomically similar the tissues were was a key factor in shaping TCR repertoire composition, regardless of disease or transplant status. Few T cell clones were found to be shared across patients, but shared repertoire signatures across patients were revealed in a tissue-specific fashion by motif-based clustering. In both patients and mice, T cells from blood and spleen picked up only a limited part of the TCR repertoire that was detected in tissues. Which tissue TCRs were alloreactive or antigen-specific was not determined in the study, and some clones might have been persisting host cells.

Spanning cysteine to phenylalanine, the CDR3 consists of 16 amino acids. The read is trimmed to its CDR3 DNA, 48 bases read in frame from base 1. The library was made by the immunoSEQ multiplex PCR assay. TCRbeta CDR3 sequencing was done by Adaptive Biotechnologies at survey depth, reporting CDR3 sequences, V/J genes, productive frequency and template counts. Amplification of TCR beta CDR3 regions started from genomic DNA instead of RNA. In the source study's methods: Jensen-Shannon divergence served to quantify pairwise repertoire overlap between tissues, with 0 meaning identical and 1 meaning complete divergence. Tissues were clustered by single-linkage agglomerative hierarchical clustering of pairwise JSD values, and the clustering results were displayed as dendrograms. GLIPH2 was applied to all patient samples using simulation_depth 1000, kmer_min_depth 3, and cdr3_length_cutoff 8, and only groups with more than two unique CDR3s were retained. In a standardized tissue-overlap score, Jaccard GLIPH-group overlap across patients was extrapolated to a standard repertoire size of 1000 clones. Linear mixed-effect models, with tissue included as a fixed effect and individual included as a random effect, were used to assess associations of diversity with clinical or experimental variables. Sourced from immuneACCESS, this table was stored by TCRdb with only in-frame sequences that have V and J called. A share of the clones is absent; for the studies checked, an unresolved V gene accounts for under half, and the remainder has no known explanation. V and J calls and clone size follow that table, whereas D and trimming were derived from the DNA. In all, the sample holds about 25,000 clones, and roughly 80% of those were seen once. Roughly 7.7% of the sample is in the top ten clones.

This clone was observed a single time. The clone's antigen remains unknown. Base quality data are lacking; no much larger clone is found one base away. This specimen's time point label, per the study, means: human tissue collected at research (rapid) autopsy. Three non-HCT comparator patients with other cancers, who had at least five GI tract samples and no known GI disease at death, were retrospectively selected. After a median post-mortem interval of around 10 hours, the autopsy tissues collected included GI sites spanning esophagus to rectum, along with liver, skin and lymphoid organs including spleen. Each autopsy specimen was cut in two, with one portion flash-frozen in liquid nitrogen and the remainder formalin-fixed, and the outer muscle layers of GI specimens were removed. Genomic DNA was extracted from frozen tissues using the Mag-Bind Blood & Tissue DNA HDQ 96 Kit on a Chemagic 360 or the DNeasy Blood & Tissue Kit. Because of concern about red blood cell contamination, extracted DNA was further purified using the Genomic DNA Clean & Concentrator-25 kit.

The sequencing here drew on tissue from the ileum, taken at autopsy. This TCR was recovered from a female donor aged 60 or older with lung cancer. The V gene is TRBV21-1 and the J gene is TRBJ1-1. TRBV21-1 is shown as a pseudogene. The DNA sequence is TGTGCCAGCAGCAAAAGTTTGACATGGAGGGACACTGAAGCTTTCTTT. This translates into CASSKSLTWRDTEAFF.